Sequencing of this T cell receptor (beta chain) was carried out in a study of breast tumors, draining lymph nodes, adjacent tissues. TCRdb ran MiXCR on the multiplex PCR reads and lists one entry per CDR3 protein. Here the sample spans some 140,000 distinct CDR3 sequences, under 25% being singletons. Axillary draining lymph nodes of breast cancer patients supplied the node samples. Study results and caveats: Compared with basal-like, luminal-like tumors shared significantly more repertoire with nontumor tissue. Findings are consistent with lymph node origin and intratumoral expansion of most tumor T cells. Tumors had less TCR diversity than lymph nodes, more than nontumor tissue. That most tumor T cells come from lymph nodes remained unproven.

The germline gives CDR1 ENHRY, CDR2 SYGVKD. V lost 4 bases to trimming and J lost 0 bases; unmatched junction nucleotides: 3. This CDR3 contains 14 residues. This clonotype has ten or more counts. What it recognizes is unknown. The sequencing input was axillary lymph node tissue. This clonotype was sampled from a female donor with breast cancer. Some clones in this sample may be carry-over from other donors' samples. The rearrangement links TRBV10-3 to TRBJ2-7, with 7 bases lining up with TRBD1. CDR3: CAISVRDSSYEQYF. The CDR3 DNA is TGTGCCATCAGTGTTCGGGACAGCTCCTACGAGCAGTACTTC.